This T cell receptor beta chain is drawn from a study of OX40 agonist ivuxolimab in advanced cancers. Across the whole study: A diagnosis of hepatocellular carcinoma, melanoma, renal cell or head and neck cancer was present in dose-escalation patients. Two cutaneous melanoma patients and one hepatocellular carcinoma patient, three in all, had partial responses. Eligibility rules accepted prior anti-PD-1, anti-PD-L1 or anti-CTLA-4 therapy, and over 30% had some.

Only in-frame clones appear in the TCRdb table, and some are missing; sequencing was by immunoSEQ multiplex PCR. The table includes some 54,000 clones, approximately 80% detected once. The CDR3 has 19 amino acids. Trimming at V came to 2 bases and at J to 0 bases, leaving 11 bases not matched to a gene. Germline assignment: CDR1 SEHNR and CDR2 FQNEAQ (reference sequence). The study's findings and limits: Specificity for antigen went undetermined in the expanded peripheral T cells.

Points on this clone: Its antigen is as yet unknown.

The receptor's source is an adult with an advanced solid tumor such as melanoma, head and neck, liver or kidney cancer. The sample in question was CD4+ or CD8+ T cells sorted from blood, obtained in a trial of the OX40 agonist ivuxolimab. V gene TRBV7-9 combines with J gene TRBJ1-4; 8 nucleotides align to TRBD1. The CDR3 region is CASSLPLGQGDSTNEKLFF. As DNA, the CDR3 is TGTGCCAGCAGCTTACCCCTTGGACAGGGCGACTCAACTAATGAAAAACTGTTTTTT.